By frequency in the sample, the clone carrying this T cell receptor (beta chain) is large (0.1 to 1%). The antigen is unknown. This sample is drawn from a study of circulating CD8 cells and anti-PD-1 response in melanoma. Study at large: Every 2 weeks, patients got 3 mg/kg nivolumab intravenously. The study's findings and limits: Some patients were treatment-naive; others were previously treated. Generally, no replicate experiments were performed. Under 8% of TRB clonotypes were shared between subsets at M1.

Live CD3+CD8+TCRalphabeta+ cells were sorted into four subsets by PD-1 and/or TIGIT. Germline trimming cut 2 bases from V and 2 bases from J; bases unmatched to any gene: 4. The CDR3 spans 15 residues. Each library started from approximately 14 ng of total RNA using the QIAseq Immune Repertoire TCR panel. TCRdb reanalysed the reads using MiXCR and keeps one entry per CDR3 protein. The data show about 340 distinct CDR3 sequences, about 5.7% seen once. The sequence derives from a human donor with melanoma. Material: CD8+ T cells from PBMCs, obtained at baseline or after one month of anti-PD-1 therapy (not recorded which). The J gene is TRBJ1-1, the V gene TRBV23-1; 8 bases are a match to TRBD1. TRBV23-1 is marked as an open reading frame, function uncertain. This CDR3 reads CASSQGDRKNTEAFF. CDR3 bases: TGCGCCAGCAGTCAAGGGGACAGGAAAAACACTGAAGCTTTCTTT.